This entry features one TCR beta chain sequence. Its cognate antigen is unknown. The data were obtained in a study of OX40 agonist ivuxolimab in advanced cancers. For the study at large: Among those treated, three patients had partial responses, one with hepatocellular carcinoma and two with cutaneous melanoma.

This table comes from immunoSEQ multiplex PCR, and its TCRdb copy is limited to in-frame clones, with some not included. This table holds 77,000 or so clones, around 91% found once. Study-wide results and limits: Mean expanded clone counts were higher in CD8+ than CD4+ T cells. Patients who responded partially at 0.1-3.0 mg/kg showed clonal expansion ranking among the lowest.

The CDR3 totals 14 residues. Germline assignment: CDR1 SNHLY and CDR2 FYNNEI. Trimming pared 1 base from V and 9 bases from J, leaving 10 bases between. This receptor was taken from an adult with an advanced solid tumor such as melanoma, head and neck, liver or kidney cancer. The input for sequencing was CD4+ or CD8+ T cells sorted from blood, taken in a trial of the OX40 agonist ivuxolimab. The chain recombines TRBV2 with TRBJ2-6; D is unresolved. CDR3 DNA: TGTGCCAGCAGTGAAGTTCTGGGTGGCAACGTCCTGACTTTC. Its protein product is CASSEVLGGNVLTF.